One and the same sample provided the 32 T cell receptor beta chains below, sequenced in a study of breast tumors, draining lymph nodes, adjacent tissues. Each CDR3 protein gets one entry after TCRdb re-called the multiplex PCR reads with MiXCR. The table shows tens of thousands of distinct CDR3 sequences, with approximately 31% occurring only once. Breast cancer patients provided tissue from their axillary draining lymph nodes. Sequenced sample: axillary lymph node tissue. All receptors come from a female donor with breast cancer. Some clones in this sample may be carry-over from other donors' samples.

Ten or more counts support this clonotype. The chain couples TRBV29-1 to TRBJ2-7; D call uncertain. This CDR3 comprises 11 residues. The V end was cut by 1 base, the J end by 0 bases, with 1 base between. Per the germline V gene, CDR1 is SQVTM and CDR2 is ANQGSEA. This CDR3 is CSVEVSYEQYF. The CDR3 DNA follows: TGCAGCGTTGAAGTCTCCTACGAGCAGTACTTC.

There are many counts of this clonotype. V and J are TRBV7-2 and TRBJ2-3, with D tentatively TRBD1 or TRBD2 (5 bases each). V lost 0 bases to trimming and J lost 2 bases, with 15 bases between them. This CDR3 is built from 17 residues. Per the germline V gene, CDR1 is SGHTA and CDR2 is FQGNSA. The CDR3 spells CASSLALLRGNTDTQYF. The CDR3 DNA follows: TGTGCCAGCAGCTTAGCGCTTCTGAGGGGCAACACAGATACGCAGTATTTT.

This clonotype appeared many times. This chain uses TRBV7-2 with TRBJ2-1; D tentatively reads TRBD1 or TRBD2 (6 bases each). The CDR3 length is 13 residues. Germline assignment: CDR1 SGHTA and CDR2 FQGNSA. V shed 5 bases and J shed 8 bases, with 13 bases lying between them. The CDR3 bases are TGTGCCAGCAGCGTGGGTAGGGGGGATGAGCAGTTCTTC. Translated: CASSVGRGDEQFF.

Many counts were recorded for this clonotype. This chain connects TRBV7-9 to TRBJ2-1; no definite D call. CDR1 SEHNR and CDR2 FQNEAQ come from the germline V gene (reference sequence). Trimming shortened V by 0 bases and J by 9 bases, and 12 bases separated the two germline ends. The CDR3 has 14 residues. The CDR3 nucleotides are TGTGCCAGCAGCTTAGCGAGGACCGGAGCTGAGCAGTTCTTC. Translated: CASSLARTGAEQFF.

The sample holds many counts of this clonotype. CDR3 DNA: TGTGCCTCCTGTGCGGACCTAGCGTCAGATACGCAGTATTTT. Residues: CASCADLASDTQYF. V gene TRBV19 combines with J gene TRBJ2-3; TRBD2 is a possible D gene (6 bases). The CDR3 spans 14 residues. Germline-derived CDR1 and CDR2 are LNHDA and SQIVND (reference sequence). The V end lost 11 bases, the J end lost 4 bases, and 19 bases lay between the germline ends.

V is TRBV19 and J is TRBJ1-4; TRBD1 matches at 8 bases. Germline assignment: CDR1 LNHDA and CDR2 SQIVND (reference sequence). V trimming: 3 bases; J trimming: 2 bases; junction bases outside the gene matches: 5. The length of the CDR3 is 16 residues. The CDR3 protein is CASSISRGHTNEKLFF. As DNA, the CDR3 is TGTGCCAGTAGTATCTCCAGGGGGCATACTAATGAAAAACTGTTTTTT.

This clonotype was observed many times. The V call is TRBV11-2, the J call TRBJ2-5; 7 bases align to TRBD2. CDR1 and CDR2 (germline): SGHAT, FQNNGV. V lost 2 bases and J lost 5; bases outside the gene matches: 8. CDR3 length: 15 amino acids. The CDR3 region has the DNA TGTGCCAGCAGCTTAAGGTGGGGAGGGGCGGAGACCCAGTACTTC. Its translation: CASSLRWGGAETQYF. The whole variable domain, remainder taken from reference TRBV11-2 and TRBJ2-5, is EAGVAQSPRYKIIEKRQSVAFWCNPISGHATLYWYQQILGQGPKLLIQFQNNGVVDDSQLPKDRFSAERLKGVDSTLKIQPAKLEDSAVYLCASSLRWGGAETQYFGPGTRLLVL.

As to this clonotype: This is likely a read error, given that the CDR3 carries no conserved phenylalanine or tryptophan at its end. This chain uses TRBV10-3 with TRBJ1-5, with D unclear. Between the trimmed V and J ends, which lost 2 bases and 5 bases, there was a span of 7 bases. The CDR3 sequence is 13 residues long. Per germline, CDR1 ENHRY and CDR2 SYGVKD. The CDR3 bases are TGTGCCATCAGTGAGAGGGATGATCAGCCCCAGCATCTT. It translates to CAISERDDQPQHL.

This clonotype was detected only a few times. This may be a read error, as it is one base from a much larger clone. This chain uses TRBV5-6 with TRBJ2-7; tentative D call: TRBD1 (5 bases). The CDR3 loop spans 15 amino acids. Trimming pared 0 bases from V and 5 bases from J, leaving 15 bases between. The V gene's germline CDR1 is SGHDT and CDR2 YYEEEE. Here the CDR3 reads CASSLAPGPMDEQYF. CDR3 sequence (DNA): TGTGCCAGCAGCTTGGCGCCAGGGCCTATGGACGAGCAGTACTTC.

The table lists this clonotype with a few counts. The genes are TRBV7-9 and TRBJ2-3; D is possibly TRBD2 (5 bases). V lost 5 bases, J lost 5 bases, and 20 bases lay in between. This CDR3 contains 16 residues. CDR1 and CDR2 (germline): SEHNR, FQNEAQ (reference sequence). The CDR3 DNA is TGTGCCAGCAGCCGGGTGGGCCAGAGAGGGAAAGATACGCAGTATTTT. This translates into CASSRVGQRGKDTQYF. Combining the CDR3 with reference TRBV7-9 and TRBJ2-3 gives the whole variable domain DTGVSQNPRHKITKRGQNVTFRCDPISEHNRLYWYRQTLGQGPEFLTYFQNEAQLEKSRLLSDRFSAERPKGSFSTLEIQRTEQGDSAMYLCASSRVGQRGKDTQYFGPGTRLTVL.

This rearrangement joins TRBV5-1 to TRBJ2-2; 7 positions agree with TRBD1. Unmatched junction bases numbered 16, after V lost 3 bases and J lost 8 bases. The CDR3 contains 17 residues. The germline gives CDR1 SGHRS, CDR2 YFSETQ. CDR3 sequence: CASSYSSWTGGRGELFF. The CDR3 DNA reads as TGCGCCAGCAGCTACTCGTCATGGACAGGCGGTCGTGGGGAGCTGTTTTTT.

Many counts were recorded for this clonotype. V and J are TRBV11-3 and TRBJ2-2; D may be TRBD1 (5 bases). Per germline, CDR1 SGHNT and CDR2 YENEEA. Trimming took 1 base from V and 4 from J, leaving 10 bases between them. The CDR3 spans 15 residues. The CDR3 spells CASSLGQQTTGELFF. The CDR3 region has the DNA TGTGCCAGCAGCTTAGGACAGCAGACCACCGGGGAGCTGTTTTTT.

Regarding this clonotype: Possible read error: a much larger clone is one base away. V gene TRBV6-5 combines with J gene TRBJ2-1, with 9 bases identical to TRBD1. V gave up 5 bases and J gave up 8 bases; unmatched junction bases: 13. The CDR3 spans 16 residues. Germline lookup yields CDR1 MNHEY and CDR2 SVGAGI. This chain's CDR3 is CASSDPPGTGYDEQFF. The CDR3 nucleotides are TGTGCCAGCAGTGACCCGCCCGGGACAGGGTACGATGAGCAGTTCTTC.

This clonotype was detected many times. V gene TRBV30 combines with J gene TRBJ2-5; the D gene is possibly TRBD2 (7 bases). Trimming took off 6 bases at V and 4 bases at J, with 12 bases between the two ends. Germline V gene sequence: CDR1 GTSNPN, CDR2 SVGIG (reference sequence). The CDR3 runs 12 residues. CDR3 region: CACHREGETQYF. The DNA of the CDR3 is TGTGCCTGCCACAGGGAGGGAGAGACCCAGTACTTC.

This clonotype was seen repeatedly, ten times or more. The V gene is TRBV5-1, the J gene TRBJ1-1, with D unresolved. The CDR3 totals 13 residues. The germline V gene encodes CDR1 SGHRS and CDR2 YFSETQ. V lost 5 bases and J lost 4, with 12 bases in between. Here the CDR3 reads CASRPEWGTEAFF. CDR3 bases: TGCGCCAGCAGACCAGAGTGGGGCACTGAAGCTTTCTTT.

This clonotype was counted at least ten times. The V gene is TRBV28, the J gene TRBJ1-5; unclear D gene. The germline V gene has CDR1 MDHEN and CDR2 SYDVKM. This CDR3 contains 14 residues. The V and J ends lost 6 bases and 4 bases respectively, with 13 bases between them. The CDR3 DNA follows: TGTGCCAGCAGCAGGTCTTTGGGGAATCAGCCCCAGCATTTT. Residues: CASSRSLGNQPQHF.

This clonotype appeared many times. This chain uses TRBV11-1 with TRBJ2-7, with TRBD2 matching over 7 bases. This CDR3 spans 15 amino acids. From germline, CDR1 is SGHAT and CDR2 FQDESV (reference sequence). Losses at the gene ends were 0 bases for V and 7 bases for J; bases not matched to a gene: 9. CDR3 bases: TGTGCCAGCAGCTTAGCGTTGGCGGGAGTCGGGGAGCAGTACTTC. Residues: CASSLALAGVGEQYF.

In the case of this clonotype: The missing conserved phenylalanine or tryptophan at the end of this CDR3 makes a read error likely. The J gene is TRBJ2-7, the V gene TRBV4-1; 7 bases line up with TRBD2. This CDR3 has 15 amino acids. The germline CDR1 and CDR2 sequences are MGHRA and YSYEKL. CDR3 DNA: TGTGCCAGCAGTCCAGGACTAGGATCCTCCTACGAGCAGTACTCC. It is translated as CASSPGLGSSYEQYS.

The sample holds many counts of this clonotype. V gene TRBV9 combines with J gene TRBJ2-1; 7 bases are shared with TRBD1. The CDR3 has 14 amino acids. CDR1 is SGDLS and CDR2 is YYNGEE in the germline V gene. With 3 bases clipped from V and 8 bases from J, the junction kept 8 bases outside the gene matches. This CDR3 is CASSETGLWDEQFF. The CDR3 nucleotides are TGTGCCAGCAGCGAGACAGGGTTATGGGATGAGCAGTTCTTC.

The chain recombines TRBV28 with TRBJ1-3; D gene uncertain. CDR1 MDHEN and CDR2 SYDVKM come from the germline V gene. Trimming left V 7 bases short and J 0 bases short, with 10 bases between. CDR3 length: 14 amino acids. The CDR3 region is CASTDLSSGNTIYF. DNA of the CDR3: TGTGCCAGCACCGACCTTTCCTCTGGAAACACCATATATTTT.

This clonotype was detected many times. The chain is built from TRBV20-1 and TRBJ2-3; 7 nucleotides align to TRBD2. The CDR3 spans 15 residues. The V and J ends lost 4 bases and 1 base, in that order; junction bases with no gene match: 8. The germline CDR1 and CDR2 sequences are DFQATT and SNEGSKA (reference sequence). The CDR3 spells CSATPWEGGTDTQYF. The CDR3, as DNA: TGCAGTGCTACACCCTGGGAGGGCGGCACAGATACGCAGTATTTT.

The rearrangement joins TRBV6-2 or TRBV6-3 to TRBJ2-2; D unclear. Germline loops: CDR1 MNHEY, CDR2 SVGEGT. This CDR3 region has 14 residues. V was clipped by 1 base and J by 7 bases, with 10 bases between them. The CDR3 reads CASSYYGKSGELFF. DNA of the CDR3: TGTGCCAGCAGTTACTATGGGAAGAGCGGGGAGCTGTTTTTT.

This clonotype was counted only a few times. The V gene is TRBV7-2, the J gene TRBJ1-1, with D perhaps matching TRBD1 (6 bases). Trimming took off 1 base at V and 6 bases at J, with 18 bases between the two ends. The germline V gene has CDR1 SGHTA and CDR2 FQGNSA. This CDR3 is 16 amino acids long. The CDR3 region is CASSLVAGGRGAEAFF. In DNA form, the CDR3 reads TGTGCCAGCAGCTTAGTAGCGGGGGGCCGGGGTGCTGAAGCTTTCTTT.

A remark on this clonotype: A much bigger clone sits one base away, suggesting this may be a read error. This rearrangement joins TRBV9 to TRBJ2-1, with 9 positions matching TRBD1. CDR3 length: 15 residues. Germline V lookup: CDR1 SGDLS, CDR2 YYNGEE. CDR3 residues: CASSVDTGGWNEPFF. The CDR3 nucleotides are TGTGCCAGCAGCGTAGATACAGGGGGCTGGAATGAGCCGTTCTTC.

This clonotype was observed many times. The chain links TRBV7-2 to TRBJ1-4, with a possible D match to TRBD1 (5 bases). This CDR3 has 13 residues. The germline gives CDR1 SGHTA, CDR2 FQGNSA. With 5 bases removed from V and 8 bases from J, the gap between germline ends came to 12 bases. This CDR3 reads CASSRGLGEKLFF. CDR3 in DNA: TGTGCCAGCAGCCGGGGCCTCGGAGAAAAACTGTTTTTT.

This clonotype was seen at least ten times. This could be a read error, since a much larger clone is one nucleotide away. The V gene is TRBV4-2, the J gene TRBJ1-2, with a tentative D call TRBD1 (6 bases). CDR1 and CDR2 from the germline V gene are LGHNA and YNFKEQ. This CDR3 contains 14 residues. V lost 8 bases and J lost 4, with 17 bases in between. This CDR3 reads CASDTGTAGYGYTF. DNA of the CDR3: TGTGCCAGCGACACAGGGACGGCTGGCTATGGCTACACCTTC.

This clonotype was detected many times. This chain links TRBV6-6 with TRBJ1-5, with D unresolved. The CDR3 extends over 14 amino acids. Germline V lookup: CDR1 MNHNY, CDR2 SVGAGI (reference sequence). V was trimmed by 5 bases and J by 5 bases, leaving 13 bases between them. CDR3 in amino acids: CASSHPDGYQPQHF. The CDR3 DNA sequence: TGTGCCAGCAGTCACCCGGACGGGTATCAGCCCCAGCATTTT.

This clonotype was observed at least ten times. The CDR3 reads CASSYSKRAGYTF. The CDR3 DNA sequence: TGTGCCAGCAGTTACTCGAAGCGGGCTGGCTACACCTTC. The chain carries TRBV6-5 and TRBJ1-2; D uncertain. The V and J ends lost 0 bases and 7 bases respectively, with 9 bases between them. CDR1 is MNHEY, CDR2 SVGAGI, per germline. CDR3 length equals 13 residues.

At least ten counts were recorded for this clonotype. With a much larger clone just one base away, this may be a read error. This chain uses TRBV20-1 with TRBJ2-5; the D is unclear. The CDR3 consists of 14 residues. V dropped 0 bases and J dropped 7 bases, with 15 bases sitting between them. Germline-derived CDR1 and CDR2 are DFQATT and SNEGSKA (reference sequence). Here the CDR3 reads CSARDVWPEATQYF. In DNA form, the CDR3 reads TGCAGTGCTAGAGATGTGTGGCCGGAAGCGACCCAGTACTTC.

In its sample, this clonotype was seen once. Because it lacks the conserved phenylalanine or tryptophan at the end, this CDR3 is likely a read error. Because the CDR3's place on the DNA is in doubt, the DNA is left out and the CDR3 is given as listed by TCRdb. This rearrangement joins TRBV5-1 to TRBJ2-7; the table names TRBD1, a call not compared with the DNA. Termini included, the CDR3 measures 14 amino acids. Germline lookup yields CDR1 SGHRS and CDR2 YFSETQ. The CDR3 sequence is CASSIPGQGVPKYS.

The chain couples TRBV29-1 to TRBJ1-2, with D possibly being TRBD1 (6 bases). CDR1 and CDR2 from the germline V gene are SQVTM and ANQGSEA. The V and J ends lost 7 bases and 5 bases respectively, with 20 bases between them. There are 14 residues in the CDR3. CDR3 amino acids: CSAGRGHSIYGYTF. The CDR3 DNA follows: TGCAGCGCGGGCCGGGGACACTCAATTTATGGCTACACCTTC.

This clonotype was seen ten or more times. The genes are TRBV18 and TRBJ2-7; D is ambiguous. The CDR3 sequence is 12 residues long. From germline, CDR1 is KGHSH and CDR2 LQKENI. V gave up 3 bases and J gave up 5 bases, with 8 bases separating them. CDR3 DNA: TGTGCCAGCTCACCGGTAGGAGACGAGCAGTACTTC. Its protein is CASSPVGDEQYF.